This T cell receptor (beta chain) was found in a study of shared clonotypes between healthy human individuals. Notes on the study in general: Rarefaction exposed incomplete sorted-subset sequencing despite large depth.

Germline values: CDR1 MNHEY, CDR2 SVGAGI. This CDR3 comprises 14 residues. V lost 5 bases, J lost 2 bases, and 13 bases lay in between. As to this clone: Its cognate antigen is unknown.

Assay used: immunoSEQ multiplex PCR; TCRdb lists only in-frame clones, some missing. The sample consists of more than 1,200,000 clones, 98% to 99% of them appearing once. The material sequenced was naive CD4+ T cells sorted from blood. Subset reported: CD45RA+ positively selected. The clonotype comes from a man younger than 45 in good health. This chain connects TRBV6-5 to TRBJ2-7; possible D gene TRBD2, 5 bases. CDR3 region: CASSTPGLTYEQYF. The CDR3 coding sequence is TGTGCCAGCAGTACCCCTGGACTGACCTACGAGCAGTACTTC.